The rows below give T cell receptor beta chains drawn from one sample of a study of T cell repertoires in cytomegalovirus infection. A single record per CDR3 protein comes from TCRdb applying MiXCR to the reads. This repertoire shows approximately 150,000 distinct CDR3 sequences, more than 15% found once; its top ten account for roughly 20%. The sequencing input was CD8+ T cells from PBMCs. These receptors were obtained from a human donor in good health (CMV status not recorded). Some clones in this sample may be carry-over from other donors' samples. CDR3s include the opening cysteine and the closing phenylalanine or tryptophan. D genes are given only for firm matches. Not all rows give a size; the values are once, few, many and, for expanded clones, a class.

d_gene: NA; v_gene: TRBV2; abundance: NA; j_gene: TRBJ2-7; CDR3nt: TGTGCCAGCTTAGGGGGGCAGAACTACGAGCAGTACTTC; CDR3aa: CASLGGQNYEQYF
d_gene: TRBD1; v_gene: TRBV18; abundance: few; j_gene: TRBJ2-5; CDR3nt: TGTGCCAGCTCACCGCCAGACAGGGGCATTGAGAAGACCCAGTACTTC; CDR3aa: CASSPPDRGIEKTQYF
d_gene: NA; v_gene: TRBV14; abundance: few; j_gene: TRBJ2-3; CDR3nt: TGTGCCAGCAGCCGACCCGCAGATACGCAGTATTTT; CDR3aa: CASSRPADTQYF
d_gene: NA; v_gene: TRBV29-1; abundance: NA; j_gene: TRBJ2-2; CDR3nt: TGCAGCGTTTTTTCAGGGACTGGAGTGGAAAACACCGGGGAGCTGTTTTTT; CDR3aa: CSVFSGTGVENTGELFF
d_gene: NA; v_gene: TRBV19; abundance: few; j_gene: TRBJ2-7; CDR3nt: TGTGCCAGTAGTATATCGATATCCTCCGAGCAGTACTTC; CDR3aa: CASSISISSEQYF
d_gene: NA; v_gene: TRBV12-3/TRBV12-4; abundance: few; j_gene: TRBJ2-2; CDR3nt: TGTGCCAGCAGTTTTAGGGAATATACCGGGGAGCTGTTTTTT; CDR3aa: CASSFREYTGELFF
d_gene: NA; v_gene: TRBV2; abundance: NA; j_gene: TRBJ2-1; CDR3nt: TGTGCCAGCAGTGAAAGGGAGGGTGGGGGGCTTAGTGAGCAGTTCTTC; CDR3aa: CASSEREGGGLSEQFF
d_gene: NA; v_gene: TRBV7-9; abundance: NA; j_gene: TRBJ2-1; CDR3nt: TGTGCCAGCAGAGCCGACTCCCTGGGGTGGGGGCAGTTCTTC; CDR3aa: CASRADSLGWGQFF
d_gene: TRBD1; v_gene: TRBV19; abundance: few; j_gene: TRBJ1-2; CDR3nt: TGTGCCAGTACCGACCGGGACAGCGCCCTTAACTATGGCTACACCTTC; CDR3aa: CASTDRDSALNYGYTF
d_gene: NA; v_gene: TRBV7-6; abundance: few; j_gene: TRBJ2-1; CDR3nt: TGTGCCAGCAGCGTTGGGACCTACAATGAGCAGTTCTTC; CDR3aa: CASSVGTYNEQFF
d_gene: NA; v_gene: TRBV29-1; abundance: NA; j_gene: TRBJ1-1; CDR3nt: TGCAGCGCCAACATAGGCACTGAAGCTTTCTTT; CDR3aa: CSANIGTEAFF
d_gene: TRBD2; v_gene: TRBV28; abundance: few; j_gene: TRBJ2-5; CDR3nt: TGTGCCAGCAGCCCGGGACTAGCGAGGGGAGAGACCCAGTACTTC; CDR3aa: CASSPGLARGETQYF
d_gene: TRBD1; v_gene: TRBV9; abundance: few; j_gene: TRBJ1-1; CDR3nt: TGTGCCAGCAGCTACACAGGGGGCGGCACTGAAGCTTTCTTT; CDR3aa: CASSYTGGGTEAFF
d_gene: TRBD2; v_gene: TRBV6-2/TRBV6-3; abundance: few; j_gene: TRBJ2-1; CDR3nt: TGTGCCAGCAGTTACTCGCCAGCGGGAGAGCAGTTCTTC; CDR3aa: CASSYSPAGEQFF
d_gene: NA; v_gene: TRBV6-6; abundance: NA; j_gene: TRBJ2-3; CDR3nt: TGTGCCAGCAGTCCCTACAGGTTAGGTAGTGGCACAGATACGCAGTATTTT; CDR3aa: CASSPYRLGSGTDTQYF
d_gene: NA; v_gene: TRBV7-2; abundance: NA; j_gene: TRBJ2-1; CDR3nt: TGTGCCAGCAGCTTTACGAGAGCCTCCTACAATGAGCAGTTCTTC; CDR3aa: CASSFTRASYNEQFF
d_gene: NA; v_gene: TRBV2; abundance: NA; j_gene: TRBJ2-7; CDR3nt: TGTGCCAGCGGAATCAGACCGTCCTACGAGCAGTACTTC; CDR3aa: CASGIRPSYEQYF
d_gene: TRBD2; v_gene: TRBV7-2; abundance: few; j_gene: TRBJ2-3; CDR3nt: TGTGCCAGCAGCTTAATAGCGGGGGGCACAGATACGCAGTATTTT; CDR3aa: CASSLIAGGTDTQYF
d_gene: TRBD2; v_gene: TRBV6-1; abundance: NA; j_gene: TRBJ2-1; CDR3nt: TGTGCCAGCAGTTCCAACGGGGGGGCACGGAATGAGCAGTTCTTC; CDR3aa: CASSSNGGARNEQFF
d_gene: NA; v_gene: TRBV6-1; abundance: NA; j_gene: TRBJ2-7; CDR3nt: TGTGCCAGCAGTGAGGTGACAAGCGACGGAGAGCAGTACTTC; CDR3aa: CASSEVTSDGEQYF
d_gene: NA; v_gene: TRBV13; abundance: NA; j_gene: TRBJ2-1; CDR3nt: TGTGCCAGCCTCCGAGGGGGGAGCTCCTACAATGAGCAGTTCTTC; CDR3aa: CASLRGGSSYNEQFF
d_gene: NA; v_gene: TRBV7-2; abundance: many; j_gene: TRBJ2-7; CDR3nt: TGTGCCAGCAGCTTCCCGGGCTACGAGCAGTACTTC; CDR3aa: CASSFPGYEQYF
d_gene: NA; v_gene: TRBV7-2; abundance: few; j_gene: TRBJ2-7; CDR3nt: TGTGCCAGCAGCGCGATAGGGGTAGCACGGGACTACGAGCAGTACTTC; CDR3aa: CASSAIGVARDYEQYF
d_gene: TRBD2; v_gene: TRBV29-1; abundance: NA; j_gene: TRBJ2-3; CDR3nt: TGCAGCGTTCCCCCTGGCAGGGCTAGCGGGAGGCCCCCTTCGGAGACGCAGTATTTT; CDR3aa: CSVPPGRASGRPPSETQYF